The T cell receptor beta chain described here comes from a study of shared clonotypes between healthy human individuals. The CDR3 totals 13 residues. With 3 bases removed from V and 2 bases from J, the gap between germline ends came to 8 bases. From germline, CDR1 is SGHVS and CDR2 FQNEAQ. Several immunoSEQ plates received, in even portions, the genomic DNA of each subset. Method: immunoSEQ multiplex PCR; TCRdb's copy keeps in-frame clones and lacks some. The data contain about 600,000 clones, 95% to 98% of them singletons. Comment on this clone: Antigen specificity is unknown.

Study conclusions and caveats: Tissues were not sampled, only blood, and their repertoires likely differ.

The sequencing sample was made of naive CD4+ T cells sorted from blood. Specified subset: CD45RA+ positively selected. This receptor was identified in a woman in her twenties or thirties in good health. The rearrangement links TRBV7-8 to TRBJ2-7; D is ambiguous. The CDR3 sequence: CASSFTGAYEQYF. CDR3 nucleotides: TGTGCCAGCAGCTTTACTGGGGCCTACGAGCAGTACTTC.